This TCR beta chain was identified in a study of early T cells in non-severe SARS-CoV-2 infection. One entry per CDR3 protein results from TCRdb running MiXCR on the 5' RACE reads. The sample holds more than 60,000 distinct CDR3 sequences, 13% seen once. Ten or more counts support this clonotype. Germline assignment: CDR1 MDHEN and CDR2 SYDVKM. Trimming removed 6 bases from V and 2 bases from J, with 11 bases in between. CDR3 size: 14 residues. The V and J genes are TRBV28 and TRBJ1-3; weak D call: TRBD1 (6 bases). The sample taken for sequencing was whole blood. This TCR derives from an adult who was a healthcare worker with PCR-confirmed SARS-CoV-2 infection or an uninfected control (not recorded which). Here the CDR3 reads CASRQGGAGNTIYF. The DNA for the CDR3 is TGTGCCAGCAGACAAGGGGGTGCTGGAAACACCATATATTTT.